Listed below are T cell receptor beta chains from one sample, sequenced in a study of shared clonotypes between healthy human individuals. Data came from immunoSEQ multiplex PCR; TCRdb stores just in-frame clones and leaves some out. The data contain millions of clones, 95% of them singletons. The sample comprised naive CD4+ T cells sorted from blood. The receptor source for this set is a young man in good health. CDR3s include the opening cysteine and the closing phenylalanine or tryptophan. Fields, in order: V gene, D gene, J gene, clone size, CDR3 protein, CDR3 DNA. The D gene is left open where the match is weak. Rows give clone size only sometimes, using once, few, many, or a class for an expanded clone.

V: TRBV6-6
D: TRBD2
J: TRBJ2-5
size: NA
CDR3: CASSPLAGGRETQYF
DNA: TGTGCCAGCAGTCCCCTAGCGGGAGGTAGGGAGACCCAGTACTTC

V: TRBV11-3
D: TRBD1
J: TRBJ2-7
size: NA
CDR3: CASSRGQGAYEQYF
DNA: TGTGCCAGCAGCCGCGGACAGGGGGCCTACGAGCAGTACTTC

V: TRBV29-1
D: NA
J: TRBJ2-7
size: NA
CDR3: CSVGKGYEQYF
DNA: TGCAGCGTGGGGAAGGGCTACGAGCAGTACTTC

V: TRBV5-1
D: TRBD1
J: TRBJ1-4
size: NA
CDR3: CASSLGLQGATNEKLFF
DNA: TGCGCCAGCAGCTTGGGTTTACAGGGGGCTACTAATGAAAAACTGTTTTTT

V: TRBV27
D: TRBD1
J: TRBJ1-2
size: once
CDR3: CASSPWTGYGYTF
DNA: TGTGCCAGCAGTCCATGGACAGGGTATGGCTACACCTTC

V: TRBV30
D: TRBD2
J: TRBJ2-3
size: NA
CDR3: CAWIRLAGDRDTQYF
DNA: TGTGCCTGGATTCGACTAGCGGGGGACCGTGATACGCAGTATTTT

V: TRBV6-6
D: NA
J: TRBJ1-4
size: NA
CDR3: CASTKEGGTNEKLFF
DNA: TGTGCCAGCACAAAGGAGGGGGGGACTAATGAAAAACTGTTTTTT

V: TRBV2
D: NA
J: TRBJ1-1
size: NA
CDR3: CASSVRNTEAFF
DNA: TGTGCCAGCAGTGTCCGTAACACTGAAGCTTTCTTT

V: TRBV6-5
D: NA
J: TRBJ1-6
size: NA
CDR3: CASSYYPQMSNSPLHF
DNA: TGTGCCAGCAGTTACTACCCTCAAATGTCTAATTCACCCCTCCACTTT

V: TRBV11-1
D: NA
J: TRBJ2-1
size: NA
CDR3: CASSLGVADYNEQFF
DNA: TGTGCCAGCAGCTTAGGTGTAGCGGACTACAATGAGCAGTTCTTC

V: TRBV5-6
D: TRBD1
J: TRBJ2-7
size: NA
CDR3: CASSSGTGAFYEQYF
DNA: TGTGCCAGCAGCTCCGGGACAGGGGCTTTCTACGAGCAGTACTTC

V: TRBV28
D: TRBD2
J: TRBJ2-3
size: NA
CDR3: CASSPMGPSPTSGWGTDTQYF
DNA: TGTGCCAGCAGTCCTATGGGGCCATCACCGACTAGCGGGTGGGGGACAGATACGCAGTATTTT

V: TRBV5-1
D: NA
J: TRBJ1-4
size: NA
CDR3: CASSLGHGEKLFF
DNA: TGCGCCAGCAGCCTCGGACATGGCGAAAAACTGTTTTTT

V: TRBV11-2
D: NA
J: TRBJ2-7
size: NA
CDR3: CASSARQGGGSVWEQYF
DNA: TGTGCCAGCAGCGCACGACAGGGCGGGGGGTCTGTTTGGGAGCAGTACTTC

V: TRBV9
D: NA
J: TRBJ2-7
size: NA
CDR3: CARIQKTPYEQYF
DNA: TGTGCCAGAATACAGAAAACACCCTACGAGCAGTACTTC

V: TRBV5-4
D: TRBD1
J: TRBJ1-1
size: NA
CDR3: CASSFRPDRGTEAFF
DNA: TGTGCCAGCAGCTTCCGACCGGACAGGGGCACTGAAGCTTTCTTT

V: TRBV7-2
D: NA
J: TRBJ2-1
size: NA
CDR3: CASSLRSGLTYNEQFF
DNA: TGTGCCAGCAGCTTAAGGAGCGGGTTGACCTACAATGAGCAGTTCTTC